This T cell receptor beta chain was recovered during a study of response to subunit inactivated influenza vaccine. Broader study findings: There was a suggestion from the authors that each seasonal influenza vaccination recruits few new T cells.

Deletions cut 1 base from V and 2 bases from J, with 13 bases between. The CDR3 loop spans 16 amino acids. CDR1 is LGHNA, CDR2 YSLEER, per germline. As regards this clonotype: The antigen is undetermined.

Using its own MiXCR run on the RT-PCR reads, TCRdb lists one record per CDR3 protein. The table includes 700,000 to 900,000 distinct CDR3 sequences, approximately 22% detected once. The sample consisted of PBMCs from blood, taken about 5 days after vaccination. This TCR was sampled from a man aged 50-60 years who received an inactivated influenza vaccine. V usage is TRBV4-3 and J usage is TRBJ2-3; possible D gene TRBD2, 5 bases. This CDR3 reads CASSQGYTRDTDTQYF. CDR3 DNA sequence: TGCGCCAGCAGCCAAGGGTACACTAGGGACACAGATACGCAGTATTTT.